This T cell receptor (beta chain) is from a study of blood T cell repertoires in COVID-19. The wider study: PBMCs, B-cell-depleted T cells, or T cells provided the cDNA or gDNA that made up the material.

Per the original methods: Reference gene primer amplification in the assay estimated nucleated cell counts. Some clones are missing from TCRdb's copy, which holds only in-frame ones; the method was immunoSEQ multiplex PCR. Clone size and the V and J calls come from that table; the DNA yielded D and trimming. The sample lists under 200,000 clones; over 75% were seen once. Germline V lookup: CDR1 GTSNPN, CDR2 SVGIG (reference sequence). The length of the CDR3 is 11 residues. V lost 0 bases to trimming and J lost 10 bases, with 7 bases between them. Recruitment covered 25 or so US areas and drew participants whose ages spanned roughly 18 to 89 years. Clinical history reported by participants formed the basis on which cohorts were assigned.

The specimen was PBMCs or T cells enriched from blood (not recorded which). The source is a woman in her forties or fifties who had recovered from COVID-19. The J gene is TRBJ2-1, the V gene TRBV30; D ambiguous. CDR3 in DNA: TGTGCCTGGAGTGTACTTAGCGAGCAGTTCTTC. It codes for CAWSVLSEQFF.